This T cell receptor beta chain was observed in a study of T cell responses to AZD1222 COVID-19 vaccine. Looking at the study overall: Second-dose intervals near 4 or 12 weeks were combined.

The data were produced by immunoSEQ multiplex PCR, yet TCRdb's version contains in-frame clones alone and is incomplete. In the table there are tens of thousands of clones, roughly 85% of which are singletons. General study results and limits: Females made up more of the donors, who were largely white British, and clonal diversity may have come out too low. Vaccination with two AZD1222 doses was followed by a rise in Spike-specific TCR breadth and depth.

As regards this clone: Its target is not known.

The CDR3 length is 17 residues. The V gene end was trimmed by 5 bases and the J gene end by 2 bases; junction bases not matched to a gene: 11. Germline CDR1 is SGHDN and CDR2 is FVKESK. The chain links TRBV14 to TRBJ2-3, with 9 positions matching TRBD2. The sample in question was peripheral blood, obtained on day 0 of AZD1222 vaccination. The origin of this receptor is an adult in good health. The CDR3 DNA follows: TGTGCCAGCAGCTTACGGACTAGCGTGAAAAACACAGATACGCAGTATTTT. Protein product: CASSLRTSVKNTDTQYF.